Below, 7 T cell receptor beta chains from the same sample are listed, as sequenced in a study of shared clonotypes between healthy human individuals. Here immunoSEQ multiplex PCR was the method, and the copy in TCRdb shows in-frame clones only, minus some. Among about 980,000 clones listed, 76% were seen once. Sequencing was performed on memory CD4+ T cells sorted from blood. Subset of the sample: CD45RA-negative fraction. Every receptor here comes from a man between 18 and 35 years old in good health.

The sample holds a few counts of this clone. This chain links TRBV27 with TRBJ1-6, with 8 positions matching TRBD1. The CDR3 has 15 amino acids. J gave up 8 bases and V 4 bases, and 7 bases lay outside the gene matches. Germline CDR1 MNHEY, CDR2 SMNVEV (reference sequence). The CDR3 sequence is CASSSVRTGYSPLHF. The CDR3 DNA sequence: TGTGCCAGCAGTTCCGTTAGGACAGGGTATTCACCCCTCCACTTT.

The V gene is TRBV5-4, the J gene TRBJ1-1; D remains ambiguous. This CDR3 has 15 amino acids. The V and J ends lost 0 bases and 0 bases respectively, with 9 bases between them. Germline V gene sequence: CDR1 SGHNT, CDR2 YYREEE (reference sequence). CDR3 protein: CASSLASDMNTEAFF. The CDR3 region has the DNA TGTGCCAGCAGCTTGGCCTCGGATATGAACACTGAAGCTTTCTTT.

This chain links TRBV12-5 with TRBJ1-1; D not certain. This CDR3 contains 13 residues. CDR1 is LGHNT, CDR2 FRNRAP, per germline. Between the trimmed V and J ends, which lost 0 bases and 7 bases, there was a span of 9 bases. The CDR3, as DNA: TGTGCTAGTGGTTTGGTACCACCGGGTGAAGCTTTCTTT. Translating gives CASGLVPPGEAFF.

This rearrangement joins TRBV13 to TRBJ2-1, with a weak D call TRBD2 (5 bases). Germline V gene lookup returns CDR1 PRHDT and CDR2 FYEKMQ (reference sequence). V lost 2 bases and J lost 5, with 10 bases in between. This CDR3 has 14 amino acids. CDR3 residues: CASSLTGVNNEQFF. CDR3 nucleotides: TGTGCCAGCAGCTTAACCGGGGTAAACAATGAGCAGTTCTTC. Using reference TRBV13 and TRBJ2-1 for the parts outside the CDR3, the full variable domain is AAGVIQSPRHLIKEKRETATLKCYPIPRHDTVYWYQQGPGQDPQFLISFYEKMQSDKGSIPDRFSAQQFSDYHSELNMSSLELGDSALYFCASSLTGVNNEQFFGPGTRLTVL.

J is TRBJ2-1 and V is TRBV18; 8 nucleotides agree with TRBD1. The CDR3 extends over 14 amino acids. The V gene end was trimmed by 5 bases and the J gene end by 4 bases; junction bases not matched to a gene: 4. Looked up from germline, CDR1 is KGHSH and CDR2 is LQKENI. CDR3 in amino acids: CASSAGQEYNEQFF. CDR3 in DNA: TGTGCCAGCTCAGCGGGACAGGAATACAATGAGCAGTTCTTC.

For this clone: A much more abundant neighbour one base away suggests this may be a read error. Other DNA sequences in the sample encode the same CDR3. J is TRBJ2-3 and V is TRBV11-2; 8 bases map to TRBD1. V shed 1 base and J 6 bases; nucleotides not matched to a gene: 9. This CDR3 spans 16 amino acids. CDR1 is SGHAT and CDR2 is FQNNGV in the germline V gene. The CDR3 loop is CASSLARTGFTDTQYF. CDR3 nucleotide sequence: TGTGCCAGCAGCTTAGCGAGGACAGGGTTCACGGATACGCAGTATTTT.

This chain links TRBV10-1 with TRBJ2-3; 7 bases are shared with TRBD2. With V trimmed by 1 base and J by 1 base, 2 bases remained unmatched. The CDR3 totals 15 residues. Germline assignment: CDR1 WNHNN and CDR2 SYGVQD (reference sequence). CDR3 sequence reads: CASSEFSGGTDTQYF. The CDR3 DNA reads TGCGCCAGCAGTGAGTTCAGCGGGGGCACAGATACGCAGTATTTT.